This T cell receptor (beta chain) was identified in a study of human T cells and chemical hapten exposure. This clonotype has a count of ten or more. Indicated time point: healthy volunteer bleed at 6 weeks. It was unfractionated whole blood from which total RNA was extracted. Authors' analysis steps: TCR counts had a median of about 94,000 per sample and spanned roughly 20,000 to 690,600. Each CDR3 protein gets one entry after TCRdb re-called the RACE reads with MiXCR. The V and J calls and clone size are TCRdb's, not the authors'. The table shows some 81,000 distinct CDR3 sequences, with about 9.2% occurring only once. V dropped 2 bases and J dropped 4 bases, with 12 bases sitting between them. CDR1 SGHVS and CDR2 FQNEAQ come from the germline V gene. The CDR3 extends over 15 amino acids.

Material: whole blood. The chain links TRBV7-8 to TRBJ2-1; D is perhaps TRBD2 (7 bases). The sequence was collected from a female donor in good health. Some clones in this sample may be carry-over from other donors' samples. The CDR3 DNA follows: TGTGCCAGCAGCTTACGCGGGGGCGGATACAATGAGCAGTTCTTC. It specifies CASSLRGGGYNEQFF. Full variable domain (missing parts from reference TRBV7-8 and TRBJ2-1): GAGVSQSPRYKVAKRGQDVALRCDPISGHVSLFWYQQALGQGPEFLTYFQNEAQLDKSGLPSDRFFAERPEGSVSTLKIQRTQQEDSAVYLCASSLRGGGYNEQFFGPGTRLTVL.